Listed below are T cell receptor beta chains from one sample, sequenced in a study of technical replicates of blood from several donors. Produced via immunoSEQ multiplex PCR; TCRdb's table is partial and in-frame only. The sample includes more than 75,000 clones, over 85% of them seen just once. The sample taken for sequencing was T cells isolated from PBMCs. These receptors came from a human donor in good health. CDR3s include the opening cysteine and the closing phenylalanine or tryptophan. A D gene is named only where the DNA matches it firmly. Expanded clones are given a class, and other clones once, few, many or no size at all.

abundance	j_gene	v_gene	d_gene	len	CDR3aa	CDR3nt
.	TRBJ1-5	TRBV5-6	.	12	CASSFGYQPQHF	TGTGCCAGCAGCTTCGGGTATCAGCCCCAGCATTTT
.	TRBJ1-5	TRBV19	.	13	CASNTLSNQPQHF	TGTGCCAGTAACACCCTTAGCAATCAGCCCCAGCATTTT
.	TRBJ2-7	TRBV10-2	.	12	CASSTDRYEQYF	TGCGCCAGCAGTACCGACAGATACGAGCAGTACTTC
.	TRBJ1-1	TRBV29-1	.	15	CSVETDGKLDAEAFF	TGCAGCGTCGAAACAGACGGGAAACTTGACGCTGAAGCTTTCTTT
.	TRBJ1-2	TRBV5-5	TRBD1	14	CASSLRTGGSGYTF	TGTGCCAGCAGCTTACGGACAGGGGGTAGTGGCTACACCTTC
.	TRBJ2-3	TRBV9	TRBD2	17	CASSAGLAGGLTDTQYF	TGTGCCAGCAGCGCCGGACTAGCGGGGGGGCTGACGGATACGCAGTATTTT
.	TRBJ2-7	TRBV28	TRBD1	15	CASTDRGDRHYEQYF	TGTGCCAGCACCGACCGAGGGGACAGACATTACGAGCAGTACTTC
.	TRBJ2-7	TRBV27	.	14	CASRQGVYSYEQYF	TGTGCCAGCAGACAGGGTGTCTACTCCTACGAGCAGTACTTC
.	TRBJ1-4	TRBV10-2	TRBD1	15	CASSRRDRDNEKLFF	TGCGCCAGCAGTCGCCGGGACAGGGATAATGAAAAACTGTTTTTT
.	TRBJ2-7	TRBV4-2	TRBD2	15	CASSPGLAGPYEQYF	TGTGCCAGCAGCCCCGGACTAGCGGGTCCCTACGAGCAGTACTTC
.	TRBJ1-3	TRBV28	.	12	CASYVSGNTIYF	TGTGCCAGCTATGTCTCTGGAAACACCATATATTTT
.	TRBJ1-1	TRBV7-9	TRBD1	14	CASSTRTGNTEAFF	TGTGCCAGCAGCACGCGGACAGGGAACACTGAAGCTTTCTTT
.	TRBJ2-7	TRBV28	TRBD2	19	CASSFLFVSSGGISYEQYF	TGTGCCAGCAGTTTTCTATTTGTTTCTAGCGGGGGGATCTCCTACGAGCAGTACTTC
.	TRBJ1-6	TRBV6-5	TRBD1	16	CASSYEPGQNNSPLHF	TGTGCCAGCAGTTACGAACCGGGACAGAATAATTCACCCCTCCACTTT
.	TRBJ2-3	TRBV7-9	TRBD2	15	CASSLVTSDTDTQYF	TGTGCCAGCAGCTTAGTGACTAGCGACACAGATACGCAGTATTTT
.	TRBJ1-6	TRBV19	.	14	CASSMEGYNSPLHF	TGTGCCAGTAGTATGGAGGGCTATAATTCACCCCTCCACTTT
.	TRBJ1-3	TRBV9	.	16	CASSVEITGTGNTIYF	TGTGCCAGCAGCGTAGAAATCACAGGTACTGGAAACACCATATATTTT
few	TRBJ2-7	TRBV29-1	.	12	CSVPGLTYEQYF	TGCAGCGTTCCTGGACTTACCTACGAGCAGTACTTC
.	TRBJ1-5	TRBV6-1	TRBD1	13	CASLGQVNQPQHF	TGTGCCAGCCTAGGACAGGTCAATCAGCCCCAGCATTTT
once	TRBJ2-1	TRBV2	TRBD2	15	CASSEGTSGGNEQFF	TGTGCCAGCAGTGAAGGGACTAGCGGGGGAAATGAGCAGTTCTTC
.	TRBJ1-4	TRBV6-1	.	12	CASGNRDEKLFF	TGTGCCAGTGGTAACAGGGATGAAAAACTGTTTTTT
.	TRBJ2-1	TRBV7-9	TRBD2	17	CASSYSRLAGHYNEQFF	TGTGCCAGCAGCTATTCCCGACTAGCGGGGCATTACAATGAGCAGTTCTTC
.	TRBJ2-5	TRBV4-1	.	16	CASSQDVNQKRETQYF	TGCGCCAGCAGCCAAGATGTTAACCAGAAGCGGGAGACCCAGTACTTC
once	TRBJ2-1	TRBV7-9	.	12	CATIYRGNEQFF	TGTGCCACCATCTATCGGGGGAATGAGCAGTTCTTC
.	TRBJ1-2	TRBV21-1	.	13	CASIPRGRRCYTF	TGTGCCAGCATCCCCCGCGGCAGGAGGTGCTACACCTTC
.	TRBJ2-1	TRBV15	.	14	CATSSYRGGYEQFF	TGTGCCACCAGCAGTTACAGGGGGGGCTATGAGCAGTTCTTC
.	TRBJ2-3	TRBV30	.	15	CAWGGLQGMTDTQYF	TGTGCCTGGGGGGGGTTACAGGGGATGACAGATACGCAGTATTTT
.	TRBJ1-1	TRBV6-1	.	14	CASSVRGWDTEAFF	TGTGCCAGCAGTGTTAGGGGTTGGGACACTGAAGCTTTCTTT
.	TRBJ2-3	TRBV9	TRBD2	16	CASSPTGGGGPDTQYF	TGTGCCAGCAGCCCAACCGGCGGGGGGGGCCCAGATACGCAGTATTTT
.	TRBJ2-7	TRBV19	.	14	CAVGSRGTAYEQYF	TGTGCCGTTGGTTCCCGCGGGACAGCCTACGAGCAGTACTTC
.	TRBJ1-1	TRBV5-1	.	14	CASSSSPGLPEAFF	TGCGCCAGCAGCAGTTCACCGGGACTACCTGAAGCTTTCTTT
.	TRBJ1-2	TRBV6-5	TRBD1	13	CASSPQGARGYTF	TGTGCCAGCAGTCCACAGGGGGCGCGGGGCTACACCTTC